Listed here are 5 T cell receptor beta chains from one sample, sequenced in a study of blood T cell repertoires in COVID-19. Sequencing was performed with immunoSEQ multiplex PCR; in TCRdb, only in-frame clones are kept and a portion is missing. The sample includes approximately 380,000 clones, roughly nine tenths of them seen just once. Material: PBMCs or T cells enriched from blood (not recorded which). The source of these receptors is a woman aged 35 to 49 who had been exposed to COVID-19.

CDR3 in DNA: TGTGCCAGCAGCCAAGACAGGGTCGGTCAGCCCCAGCATTTT. Its translation is CASSQDRVGQPQHF. V usage is TRBV7-2 and J usage is TRBJ1-5, with 7 bases lining up with TRBD1. The V and J ends lost 5 bases and 6 bases, in that order; junction bases with no gene match: 7. The germline V gene has CDR1 SGHTA and CDR2 FQGNSA. This CDR3 has 14 residues.

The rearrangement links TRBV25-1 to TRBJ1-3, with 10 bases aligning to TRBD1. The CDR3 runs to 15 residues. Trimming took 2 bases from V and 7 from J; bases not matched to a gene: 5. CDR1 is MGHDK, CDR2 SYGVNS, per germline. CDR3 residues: CASSEGGTGANTIYF. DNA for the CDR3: TGTGCCAGCAGTGAAGGAGGGACAGGGGCGAACACCATATATTTT.

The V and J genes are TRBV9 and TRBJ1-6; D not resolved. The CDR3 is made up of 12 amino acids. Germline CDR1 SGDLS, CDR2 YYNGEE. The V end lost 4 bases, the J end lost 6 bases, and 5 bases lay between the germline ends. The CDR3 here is CASSPSNSPLHF. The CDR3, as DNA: TGTGCCAGCAGCCCGAGTAATTCACCCCTCCACTTT.

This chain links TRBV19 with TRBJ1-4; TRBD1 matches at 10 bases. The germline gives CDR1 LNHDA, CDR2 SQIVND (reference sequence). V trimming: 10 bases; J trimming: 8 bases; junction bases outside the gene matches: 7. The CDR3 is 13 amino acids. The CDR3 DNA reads TGTGCCACCAGGACAGGGGGGAGAGAAAAACTGTTTTTT. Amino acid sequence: CATRTGGREKLFF. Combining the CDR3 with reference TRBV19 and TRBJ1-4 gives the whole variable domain DGGITQSPKYLFRKEGQNVTLSCEQNLNHDAMYWYRQDPGQGLRLIYYSQIVNDFQKGDIAEGYSVSREKKESFPLTVTSAQKNPTAFYLCATRTGGREKLFFGSGTQLSVL.

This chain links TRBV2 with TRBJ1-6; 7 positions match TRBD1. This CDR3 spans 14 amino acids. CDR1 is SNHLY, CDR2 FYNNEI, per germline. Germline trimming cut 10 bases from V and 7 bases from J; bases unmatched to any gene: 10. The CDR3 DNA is TGTGCCACCGCTTCACGGGACAGCAATTCACCCCTCCACTTT. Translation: CATASRDSNSPLHF.